This TCR beta chain was identified in a study of cytomegalovirus exposure and HLA in healthy donors. This CDR3 region has 14 residues. The V and J ends lost 5 bases and 4 bases, in that order; junction bases with no gene match: 3. CDR1 is SGDLS, CDR2 YYNGEE, per germline. Profiling relied on immunoSEQ multiplex PCR, and the TCRdb table lists in-frame clones only, not all of them. The sample yields more than 75,000 clones, roughly 93% seen once. The material sequenced was PBMCs. The V and J genes are TRBV9 and TRBJ2-6; 7 nucleotides match TRBD1. This receptor was identified in a man between 18 and 29 years old in good health and CMV-seronegative. The CDR3 here is CASSTGAGANVLTF. CDR3 in DNA: TGTGCCAGCAGTACAGGGGCAGGGGCCAACGTCCTGACTTTC.